This T cell receptor beta chain derives from a study of early T cells in non-severe SARS-CoV-2 infection. The CDR3 sequence is 18 residues long. Germline lookup yields CDR1 MNHEY and CDR2 SVGEGT. V was pared by 0 bases and J by 0 bases, with 11 bases of the junction left unmatched. Tagging with unique molecular identifiers was applied to individual cDNA molecules. In TCRdb, the 5' RACE reads were re-called with MiXCR into one record per CDR3 protein. The table has 46,000 or so distinct CDR3 sequences, almost 7.5% seen once. The sequenced sample was whole blood. This TCR came from an adult who was a healthcare worker with PCR-confirmed SARS-CoV-2 infection or an uninfected control (not recorded which). The rearrangement uses TRBV6-2 or TRBV6-3 and TRBJ2-7; TRBD1 matches at 7 bases. The CDR3 loop reads CASSYSIPGQQYSYEQYF. The DNA of the CDR3 is TGTGCCAGCAGTTACTCAATACCGGGACAGCAATACTCCTACGAGCAGTACTTC.